This T cell receptor beta chain was captured in a study of cytomegalovirus exposure and HLA in healthy donors. Findings and limits, study-wide: Later analysis associated a missense DCLRE1C variant with TCR beta V- and J-gene trimming. In an earlier analysis, productive rearrangement rates for most beta V segments clustered near 90% or 30%.

PCR amplification relied on 60 Vbeta primers (plus 13 Jbeta primers). Original data processing: In a later analysis, approximately 73 million unique TCR beta chains included roughly 11 million shared by two or more donors. The data were produced by immunoSEQ multiplex PCR, yet TCRdb's version contains in-frame clones alone and is incomplete. The DNA was the basis for D and trimming; V, J and clone size are from that table. This sample has 120,000 or so clones, with 81% found just once. On this clone: What it binds is not known.

CDR1 SGHRS and CDR2 YFSETQ come from the germline V gene. V trimming: 3 bases; J trimming: 8 bases; junction bases outside the gene matches: 5. The CDR3 runs 14 residues. Sample: PBMCs. The chain is built from TRBV5-1 and TRBJ2-1; 10 bases align to TRBD2. The origin of this receptor is a woman between 35 and 50 years old in good health and CMV-seronegative. As DNA, the CDR3 is TGCGCCAGCAGCTCTAGCGGGAGTCCGGATGAGCAGTTCTTC. This translates into CASSSSGSPDEQFF.